The 18 T cell receptor beta chains given below trace back to one sample, sequenced in a study of T cells after yellow fever vaccination. Each CDR3 protein gets one entry after TCRdb re-called the 5' RACE reads with MiXCR. The sample lists some 290,000 distinct CDR3 sequences; approximately 11% were seen once. The starting material was CD4+ T cells sorted from PBMCs, obtained 45 days after the yellow fever booster vaccination. These receptors were collected from a man aged 18 to 30 who received the YFV17D yellow fever vaccine.

V and J are TRBV3-1 and TRBJ2-2; the D is unclear. Germline V lookup: CDR1 LGHDT, CDR2 YNNKEL (reference sequence). Trimming took 8 bases from V and 4 from J, leaving 11 bases between them. This CDR3 region has 13 residues. The CDR3: CASHLKSTGELFF. CDR3 nucleotide sequence: TGTGCCAGCCACCTAAAGAGCACCGGGGAGCTGTTTTTT.

The chain couples TRBV4-3 to TRBJ2-3, with D perhaps TRBD1 (6 bases). Trimming stripped 4 bases from V and 6 bases from J, with 29 bases between. Germline V gene data show CDR1 as LGHNA and CDR2 as YSLEER. This CDR3 has 19 amino acids. The CDR3 is CASSPRQVFLHLESDTQYF. CDR3 nucleotide sequence: TGCGCCAGCAGCCCAAGACAGGTTTTTCTACATCTGGAGTCGGATACGCAGTATTTT.

A few counts support this clonotype. The chain recombines TRBV28 with TRBJ2-5; D gene ambiguous. The CDR3 runs to 11 residues. Per the germline V gene, CDR1 is MDHEN and CDR2 is SYDVKM. V was pared by 5 bases and J by 5 bases, with 6 bases between. CDR3 sequence reads: CASSGWETQYF. Here the CDR3 DNA reads TGTGCCAGCAGTGGGTGGGAGACCCAGTACTTC.

This clonotype has at least ten counts. The chain uses TRBV6-6 and TRBJ2-7, with TRBD1 matching 7 bases. This CDR3 has 17 amino acids. Germline values: CDR1 MNHNY, CDR2 SVGAGI (reference sequence). The J segment lost 5 bases and the V segment lost 0 bases, leaving 13 bases of the junction unmatched. The CDR3 bases are TGTGCCAGCAGTTACTCGGGGCCCCAGGGGGTTTACCACGAGCAGTACTTC. Translating it yields CASSYSGPQGVYHEQYF.

This clonotype turned up a few times. CDR3 sequence reads: CASSSGGEEQFF. The CDR3 DNA sequence: TGTGCCAGCAGCTCCGGGGGGGAAGAGCAGTTCTTC. The rearrangement uses TRBV11-2 and TRBJ2-1; 8 bases map to TRBD2. The ends lost 4 bases at V and 10 bases at J; junction bases unmatched: 3. Per germline, CDR1 SGHAT and CDR2 FQNNGV. The CDR3 has 12 amino acids.

This clonotype was counted only a few times. The V and J genes are TRBV18 and TRBJ1-6, with D unresolved. This CDR3 has 15 residues. Germline-derived CDR1 and CDR2 are KGHSH and LQKENI. V gave up 4 bases and J gave up 8 bases, with 15 bases separating them. The CDR3 DNA reads TGTGCCAGCTCACGCAGACAAGGGTCGGATTCACCCCTCCACTTT. Its protein is CASSRRQGSDSPLHF.

The V and J genes are TRBV19 and TRBJ2-1, with 8 bases that match TRBD1. This CDR3 contains 14 residues. Unmatched junction bases numbered 4, after V lost 6 bases and J lost 3 bases. CDR1 and CDR2 from the germline V gene are LNHDA and SQIVND (reference sequence). The CDR3 bases are TGTGCCAGTAGGTCCGGGACAGGCTACAATGAGCAGTTCTTC. It yields the protein CASRSGTGYNEQFF.

The chain uses TRBV25-1 and TRBJ1-1; D might be TRBD1 (6 bases). Trimming shortened V by 3 bases and J by 4 bases, and 15 bases separated the two germline ends. Germline values: CDR1 MGHDK, CDR2 SYGVNS. The CDR3 loop spans 15 amino acids. In DNA form, the CDR3 reads TGTGCCAGCAGTGAGAAACAGGGCCGTGGCACTGAAGCTTTCTTT. This translates into CASSEKQGRGTEAFF. Variable domain in full (rest from reference TRBV25-1 and TRBJ1-1): EADIYQTPRYLVIGTGKKITLECSQTMGHDKMYWYQQDPGMELHLIHYSYGVNSTEKGDLSSESTVSRIRTEHFPLTLESARPSHTSQYLCASSEKQGRGTEAFFGQGTRLTVV.

This clonotype was picked up a small number of times. V usage is TRBV7-6 and J usage is TRBJ1-1; possible D gene TRBD1, 5 bases. The germline V and J ends were trimmed by 6 bases and 6 bases, with 17 bases remaining between them. Germline loops: CDR1 SGHVS, CDR2 FNYEAQ. This CDR3 has 14 amino acids. Here the CDR3 DNA reads TGTGCCAGCAGGAGGACTGGGGGGAGTGCTGAAGCTTTCTTT. Its translation is CASRRTGGSAEAFF. The variable domain in full, with the rest retrieved from reference TRBV7-6 and TRBJ1-1, is GAGVSQSPRYKVTKRGQDVALRCDPISGHVSLYWYRQALGQGPEFLTYFNYEAQQDKSGLPNDRFSAERPEGSISTLTIQRTEQRDSAMYRCASRRTGGSAEAFFGQGTRLTVV.

Ten or more counts support this clonotype. The chain joins TRBV5-1 to TRBJ2-3; D call uncertain. The germline gives CDR1 SGHRS, CDR2 YFSETQ. V shed 0 bases and J shed 0 bases, with 8 bases lying between them. This CDR3 spans 15 amino acids. The CDR3 protein is CASSLEHPSTDTQYF. The DNA of the CDR3 is TGCGCCAGCAGCTTGGAACACCCTAGCACAGATACGCAGTATTTT. Supplemented by reference TRBV5-1 and TRBJ2-3, the full variable domain reads KAGVTQTPRYLIKTRGQQVTLSCSPISGHRSVSWYQQTPGQGLQFLFEYFSETQRNKGNFPGRFSGRQFSNSRSEMNVSTLELGDSALYLCASSLEHPSTDTQYFGPGTRLTVL.

The CDR3 reads CSARVGASSYNEQFF. The CDR3, as DNA: TGCAGTGCTAGAGTCGGGGCGAGCTCCTACAATGAGCAGTTCTTC. This chain links TRBV20-1 with TRBJ2-1, with D perhaps matching TRBD1 or TRBD2 (5 bases each). V gave up 1 base and J gave up 0 bases, with 10 bases separating them. The length of the CDR3 is 15 residues. In germline, CDR1 is DFQATT, CDR2 SNEGSKA (reference sequence).

This clonotype was seen once. The J gene is TRBJ2-2, the V gene TRBV6-2 or TRBV6-3, with no clear D. The V and J ends lost 2 bases and 5 bases respectively, with 6 bases between them. The CDR3 spans 13 residues. Germline-derived CDR1 and CDR2 are MNHEY and SVGEGT. The CDR3 DNA reads as TGTGCCAGCAGTTACATGCAGACCGGGGAGCTGTTTTTT. It specifies CASSYMQTGELFF.

This clonotype occurred many times. The V call is TRBV27, the J call TRBJ2-4; unclear D gene. The CDR3 covers 13 residues. Germline-derived CDR1 and CDR2 are MNHEY and SMNVEV (reference sequence). V was clipped by 4 bases and J by 6 bases, with 10 bases between them. The CDR3 spells CASSSPLINIQYF. In nucleotides, the CDR3 is TGTGCCAGCAGTTCCCCTCTGATAAACATTCAGTACTTC.

In the case of this clonotype: A much larger clone is a single base away; this may be a read error. This chain joins TRBV10-3 and TRBJ2-2, with D perhaps being TRBD1 or TRBD2 (6 bases each). Germline V gene data show CDR1 as ENHRY and CDR2 as SYGVKD. This CDR3 spans 14 amino acids. The CDR3 DNA follows: TGTGCCATCGGGACCACAGGGAGGCCCGGGGCGCTGTTTTTT. It encodes CAIGTTGRPGALFF.

The rearrangement joins TRBV19 to TRBJ1-6; no clear D. The V gene lost 2 bases and the J gene lost 9 bases, with 11 bases spanning the gap. Looked up from germline, CDR1 is LNHDA and CDR2 is SQIVND (reference sequence). The CDR3 sequence is 14 residues long. CDR3 coding DNA: TGTGCCAGTAGTATAACTCACCCCCGTTCACCCCTCCACTTT. Translation: CASSITHPRSPLHF.

This clonotype was observed a handful of times. V gene TRBV20-1 combines with J gene TRBJ1-6, with D unclear. The germline V gene encodes CDR1 DFQATT and CDR2 SNEGSKA (reference sequence). The CDR3 length is 15 residues. Trimming removed 1 base from V and 7 bases from J, with 14 bases in between. CDR3 DNA: TGCAGTGCTAGAGGACATCCGGTCGGCAATTCACCCCTCCACTTT. It specifies CSARGHPVGNSPLHF.

This clonotype occurred many times. The chain employs TRBV20-1 and TRBJ2-1, with 10 nucleotides matching TRBD2. The CDR3 loop spans 15 amino acids. The germline V gene has CDR1 DFQATT and CDR2 SNEGSKA (reference sequence). Germline trimming cut 5 bases from V and 7 bases from J; bases unmatched to any gene: 11. CDR3 amino acids: CSAYRAGGHRNEQFF. The CDR3 DNA follows: TGCAGTGCTTACCGAGCGGGGGGGCATCGTAATGAGCAGTTCTTC.

This clonotype was seen a few times. The chain couples TRBV12-3 or TRBV12-4 to TRBJ2-1; D gene ambiguous. The CDR3 extends over 11 amino acids. V was trimmed by 2 bases and J by 15 bases, leaving 11 bases between them. In nucleotides, the CDR3 is TGTGCCAGCAGTTTATTAAATAAGCGGTTCTTC. Its translation is CASSLLNKRFF.